This record covers a single TCR beta chain. Its target is not known. Here immunoSEQ multiplex PCR was the method, and the copy in TCRdb shows in-frame clones only, minus some. The data contain around 130,000 clones, about 93% of them seen just once; the ten biggest clones take up 0.15% to 0.16%. These data originate in a study of OX40 agonist ivuxolimab in advanced cancers. The overall study: Ivuxolimab was delivered to patients intravenously every 2 weeks at doses spanning 0.01 to 10 mg/kg. Findings and caveats of the study: Among patients with partial responses at 0.1-3.0 mg/kg, clonal expansion was among the lowest. Clonal expansion by week 6 occurred in CD4+ and CD8+ blood T cells (at 0.1 to 3.0 mg/kg).

Material: CD4+ or CD8+ T cells sorted from blood, obtained in a trial of the OX40 agonist ivuxolimab. The clonotype comes from an adult with an advanced solid tumor such as melanoma, head and neck, liver or kidney cancer.

The CDR3 nucleotides read TGTGCCAGCAGTAAAGTGACTCAGCCCCAGCATTTT. The encoded protein is CASSKVTQPQHF. The J gene is TRBJ1-5, the V gene TRBV28, with no clear D. The V and J ends lost 5 bases and 6 bases respectively, with 8 bases between them. The CDR3 spans 12 residues. Germline CDR1 and CDR2: MDHEN and SYDVKM.